This T cell receptor (beta chain) derives from a study of shared clonotypes between healthy human individuals. Study-wide results and limits: Donor clonotype sharing was expected to depend on sequencing depth.

Regarding this clone: Its antigen is as yet unknown.

The study ran the assay at deep level. Splitting of each subset's genomic DNA was done evenly across several immunoSEQ plates. As handled by the study authors: Filtering was not the same, since immunoSEQ gave junction-only sequences without quality scores. Here immunoSEQ multiplex PCR was the method, and the copy in TCRdb shows in-frame clones only, minus some. That table is the source of V, J and clone size, and D and trimming were worked out from the DNA. Of 450,000 to 600,000 clones listed, about four fifths are singletons. The clonotype was recovered from a woman aged 40 to 50 in good health. Some clones in this sample may be carry-over from other donors' samples. The specimen sequenced was PBMCs.

DNA of the CDR3: TGTGCCAGCAGCTTAGCACAGCCTAATGAAAAACTGTTTTTT. Residues: CASSLAQPNEKLFF. The V and J genes are TRBV7-9 and TRBJ1-4; D call uncertain. The germline gives CDR1 SEHNR, CDR2 FQNEAQ (reference sequence). The CDR3 sequence is 14 residues long. The germline V and J ends were trimmed by 0 bases and 3 bases, with 5 bases remaining between them.